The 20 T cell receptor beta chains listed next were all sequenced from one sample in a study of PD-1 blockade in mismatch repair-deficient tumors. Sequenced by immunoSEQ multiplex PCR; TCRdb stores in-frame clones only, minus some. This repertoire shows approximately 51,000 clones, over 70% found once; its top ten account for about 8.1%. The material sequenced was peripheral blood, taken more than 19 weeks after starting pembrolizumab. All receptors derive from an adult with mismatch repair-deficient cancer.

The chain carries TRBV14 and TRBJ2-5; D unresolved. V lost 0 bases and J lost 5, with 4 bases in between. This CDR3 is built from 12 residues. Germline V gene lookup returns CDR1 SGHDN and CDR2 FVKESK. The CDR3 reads CASSQEDETQYF. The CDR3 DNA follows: TGTGCCAGCAGCCAAGAAGATGAGACCCAGTACTTC.

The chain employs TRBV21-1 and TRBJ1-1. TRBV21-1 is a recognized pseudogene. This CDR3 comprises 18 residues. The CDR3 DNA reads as TGTGCCAGCAGCAGGGGTAGAGAGGGCACGAAGGTGAACACTGAAGCTTTCTTT. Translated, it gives CASSRGREGTKVNTEAFF.

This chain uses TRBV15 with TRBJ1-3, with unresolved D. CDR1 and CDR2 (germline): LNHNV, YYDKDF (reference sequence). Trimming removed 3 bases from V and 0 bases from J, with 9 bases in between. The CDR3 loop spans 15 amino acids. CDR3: CATSRALSSGNTIYF. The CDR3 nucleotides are TGTGCCACCAGCAGGGCACTGAGCTCTGGAAACACCATATATTTT.

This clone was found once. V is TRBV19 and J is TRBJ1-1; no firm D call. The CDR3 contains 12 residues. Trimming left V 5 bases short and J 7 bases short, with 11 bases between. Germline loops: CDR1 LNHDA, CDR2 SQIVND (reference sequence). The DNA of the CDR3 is TGTGCCAGTAGTGTCCGGACGAATGAAGCTTTCTTT. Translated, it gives CASSVRTNEAFF.

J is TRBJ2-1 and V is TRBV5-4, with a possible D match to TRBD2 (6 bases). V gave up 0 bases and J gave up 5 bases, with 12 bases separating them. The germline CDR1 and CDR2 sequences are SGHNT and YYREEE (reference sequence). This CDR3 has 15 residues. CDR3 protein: CASSLDRGLHNEQFF. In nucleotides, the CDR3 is TGTGCCAGCAGCTTGGACCGGGGACTGCACAATGAGCAGTTCTTC.

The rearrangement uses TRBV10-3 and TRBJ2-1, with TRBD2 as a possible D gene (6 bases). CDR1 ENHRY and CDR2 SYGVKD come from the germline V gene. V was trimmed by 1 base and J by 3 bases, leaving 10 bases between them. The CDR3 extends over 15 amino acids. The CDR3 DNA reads TGTGCCATCAGTGAGTTTAGCGGATACTACAATGAGCAGTTCTTC. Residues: CAISEFSGYYNEQFF.

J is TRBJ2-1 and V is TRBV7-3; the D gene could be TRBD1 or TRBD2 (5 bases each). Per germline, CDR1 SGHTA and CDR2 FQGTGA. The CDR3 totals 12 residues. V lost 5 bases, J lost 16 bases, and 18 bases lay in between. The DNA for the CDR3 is TGTGCCAGCAGCCCAAAGAAGGGGAGCCTTTTCTTC. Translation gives CASSPKKGSLFF.

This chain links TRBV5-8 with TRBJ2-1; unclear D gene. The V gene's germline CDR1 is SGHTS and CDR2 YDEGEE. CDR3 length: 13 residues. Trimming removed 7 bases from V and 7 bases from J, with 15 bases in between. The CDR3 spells CASSNEPENEQFF. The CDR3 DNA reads TGTGCCAGCTCCAACGAGCCAGAAAATGAGCAGTTCTTC.

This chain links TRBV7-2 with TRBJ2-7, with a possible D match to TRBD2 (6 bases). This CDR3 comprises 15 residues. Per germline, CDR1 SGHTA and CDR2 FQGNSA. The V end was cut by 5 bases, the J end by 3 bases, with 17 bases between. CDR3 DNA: TGTGCCAGCAGCCCCGGCGGGGCCAACATCTACGAGCAGTACTTC. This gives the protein CASSPGGANIYEQYF.

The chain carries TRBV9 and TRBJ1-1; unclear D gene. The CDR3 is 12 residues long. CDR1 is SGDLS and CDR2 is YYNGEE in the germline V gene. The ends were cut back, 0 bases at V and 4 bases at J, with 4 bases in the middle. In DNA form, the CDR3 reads TGTGCCAGCAGCGTAGGTGGCACTGAAGCTTTCTTT. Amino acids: CASSVGGTEAFF.

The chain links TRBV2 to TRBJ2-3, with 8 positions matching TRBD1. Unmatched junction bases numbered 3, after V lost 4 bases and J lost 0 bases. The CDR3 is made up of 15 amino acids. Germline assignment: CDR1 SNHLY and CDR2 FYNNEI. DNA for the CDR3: TGTGCCAGCAGTGGGACAGGGCTAAGCACAGATACGCAGTATTTT. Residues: CASSGTGLSTDTQYF.

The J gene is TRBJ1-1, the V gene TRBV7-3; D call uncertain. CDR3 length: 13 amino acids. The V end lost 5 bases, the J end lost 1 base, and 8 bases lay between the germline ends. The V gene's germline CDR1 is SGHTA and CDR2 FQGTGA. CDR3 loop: CASSIGRNTEAFF. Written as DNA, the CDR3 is TGTGCCAGCAGCATCGGACGGAACACTGAAGCTTTCTTT.

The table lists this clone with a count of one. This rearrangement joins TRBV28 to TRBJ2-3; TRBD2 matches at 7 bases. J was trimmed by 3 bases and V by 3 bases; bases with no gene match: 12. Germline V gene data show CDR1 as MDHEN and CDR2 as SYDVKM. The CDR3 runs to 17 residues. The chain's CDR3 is CASSLHLGGVRTDTQYF. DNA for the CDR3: TGTGCCAGCAGTTTGCACCTTGGGGGGGTAAGGACAGATACGCAGTATTTT.

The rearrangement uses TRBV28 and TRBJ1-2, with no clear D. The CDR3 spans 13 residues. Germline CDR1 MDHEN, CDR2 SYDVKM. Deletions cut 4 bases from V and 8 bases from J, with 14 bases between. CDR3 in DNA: TGTGCCAGCAGTTCGGCACAAACGAGAGGCTACACCTTC. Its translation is CASSSAQTRGYTF.

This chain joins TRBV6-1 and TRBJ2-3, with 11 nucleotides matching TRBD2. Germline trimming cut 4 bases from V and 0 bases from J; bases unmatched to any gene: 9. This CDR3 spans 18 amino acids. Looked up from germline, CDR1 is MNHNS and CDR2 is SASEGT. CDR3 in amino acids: CASSALAGGAVSTDTQYF. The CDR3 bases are TGTGCCAGCAGTGCCCTAGCGGGAGGTGCGGTTAGCACAGATACGCAGTATTTT.

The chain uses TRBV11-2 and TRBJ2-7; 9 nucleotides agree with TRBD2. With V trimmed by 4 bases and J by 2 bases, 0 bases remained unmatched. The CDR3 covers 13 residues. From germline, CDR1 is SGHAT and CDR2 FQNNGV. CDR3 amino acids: CASSSSGAYEQYF. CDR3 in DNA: TGTGCCAGCAGCTCTAGCGGGGCCTACGAGCAGTACTTC.

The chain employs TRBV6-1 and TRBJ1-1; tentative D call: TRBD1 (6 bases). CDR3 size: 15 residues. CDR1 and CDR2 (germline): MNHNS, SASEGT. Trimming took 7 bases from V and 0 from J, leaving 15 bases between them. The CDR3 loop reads CASTRDKLMNTEAFF. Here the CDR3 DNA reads TGTGCCAGCACGAGGGACAAGCTCATGAACACTGAAGCTTTCTTT.

CDR3 amino acids: CASSYGAAEAFF. CDR3 in DNA: TGTGCCAGCAGTTACGGCGCCGCTGAAGCTTTCTTT. The chain links TRBV6-5 to TRBJ1-1; D is unresolved. Trimming removed 2 bases from V and 6 bases from J, with 7 bases in between. The CDR3 has 12 amino acids. The germline CDR1 and CDR2 sequences are MNHEY and SVGAGI.

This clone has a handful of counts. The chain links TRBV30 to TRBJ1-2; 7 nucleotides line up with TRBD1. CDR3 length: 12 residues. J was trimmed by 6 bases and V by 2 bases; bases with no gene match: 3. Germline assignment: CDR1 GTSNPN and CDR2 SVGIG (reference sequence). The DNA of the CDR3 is TGTGCCTGGAGTCTGACAGGGAATGGCTACACCTTC. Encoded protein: CAWSLTGNGYTF.

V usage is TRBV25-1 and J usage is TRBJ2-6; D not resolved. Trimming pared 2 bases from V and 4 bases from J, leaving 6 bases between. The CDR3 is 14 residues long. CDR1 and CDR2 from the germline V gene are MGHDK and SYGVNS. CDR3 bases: TGTGCCAGCAGTGAAGGTGTGGGGGCCAACGTCCTGACTTTC. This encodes CASSEGVGANVLTF. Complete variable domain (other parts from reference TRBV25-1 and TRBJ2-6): EADIYQTPRYLVIGTGKKITLECSQTMGHDKMYWYQQDPGMELHLIHYSYGVNSTEKGDLSSESTVSRIRTEHFPLTLESARPSHTSQYLCASSEGVGANVLTFGAGSRLTVL.